This is a list of T cell receptor beta chains from one sample in a study of blood T cells in healthy people across ages. TCRdb passed the 5' RACE reads through MiXCR, listing each CDR3 protein once. The table has fewer than 950,000 distinct CDR3 sequences, roughly 40% seen once. Source material: blood. The receptor source for this set is a man aged 18 to 29 in good health. Each CDR3 is given with its conserved first and last residue. A D gene is named only where the DNA matches it firmly. Size is stated for part of the rows, as once, few or many counts, or as a class when the clone is expanded.

abundance,d_gene,v_gene,len,j_gene,CDR3aa,CDR3nt
NA,TRBD2,TRBV25-1,16,TRBJ2-3,CASSGDAGGLTDTQYF,TGTGCCAGCAGTGGAGACGCGGGGGGGCTCACAGATACGCAGTATTTT
NA,NA,TRBV20-1,13,TRBJ2-7,CSARTGDYNEQYF,TGCAGTGCTAGGACAGGTGACTACAATGAGCAGTACTTC
few,NA,TRBV6-6,14,TRBJ2-3,CATSWGAHTDTQYF,TGTGCCACCAGCTGGGGGGCCCACACAGATACGCAGTATTTT
NA,NA,TRBV9,13,TRBJ2-1,CASSVVDLDEQFF,TGTGCCAGCAGCGTAGTGGACCTTGATGAGCAGTTCTTC
many,NA,TRBV6-6,14,TRBJ1-2,CASSYSSHQGGYTF,TGTGCCAGCAGTTACTCATCCCATCAGGGGGGCTACACCTTC
NA,NA,TRBV4-3,16,TRBJ1-6,CASSQLQSSYNSPLHF,TGCGCCAGCAGCCAACTTCAGAGCTCCTATAATTCACCCCTCCACTTT
few,TRBD2,TRBV6-4,16,TRBJ2-3,CASSGLSGASTDTQYF,TGTGCCAGCAGCGGGTTGAGCGGGGCCTCCACAGATACGCAGTATTTT
NA,TRBD2,TRBV12-3/TRBV12-4,14,TRBJ2-7,CASIQAGDYNEQYF,TGTGCCAGCATCCAAGCGGGGGATTACAATGAGCAGTACTTC
few,NA,TRBV7-2,14,TRBJ1-5,CASSFDISNQPQHF,TGTGCCAGCAGCTTTGACATTAGCAATCAGCCCCAGCATTTT
NA,TRBD2,TRBV6-5,15,TRBJ2-7,CASSSRLAGFYEQYF,TGTGCCAGCAGTTCCCGACTAGCGGGGTTCTACGAGCAGTACTTC
NA,TRBD1,TRBV7-2,16,TRBJ2-7,CASSSSDRGEYNEQYF,TGCGCCAGCAGCTCCTCCGACAGGGGGGAGTACAATGAGCAGTACTTC
NA,NA,TRBV5-4,14,TRBJ2-4,CASSLDQAKNIQYF,TGTGCCAGCAGTTTAGACCAAGCCAAAAACATTCAGTACTTC
NA,NA,TRBV29-1,13,TRBJ2-5,CSVVVGPGETQYF,TGCAGCGTTGTGGTCGGCCCTGGGGAGACCCAGTACTTC
few,NA,TRBV20-1,12,TRBJ1-4,CSASAGEEKLFF,TGCAGTGCTAGTGCAGGAGAGGAAAAACTGTTTTTT
NA,NA,TRBV4-3,17,TRBJ2-2,CASSQGPTGPNTGELFF,TGCGCCAGCAGCCAGGGGCCGACAGGCCCGAACACCGGGGAGCTGTTTTTT
few,NA,TRBV2,14,TRBJ2-4,CASSVRQGGDIQYF,TGTGCCAGCAGTGTTAGACAGGGAGGGGACATTCAGTACTTC
NA,NA,TRBV7-3,14,TRBJ2-5,CASSLSGQRDVRYF,TGTGCCAGCAGCTTATCTGGACAGCGGGACGTACGGTACTTC
many,NA,TRBV20-1,12,TRBJ2-3,CSASWGTDTQYF,TGCAGTGCTAGCTGGGGGACAGATACGCAGTATTTT
NA,TRBD1,TRBV5-5,16,TRBJ2-1,CASSATGTGLYNEQFF,TGTGCCAGCAGCGCCACCGGGACAGGGCTCTACAATGAGCAGTTCTTC
NA,NA,TRBV24-1,13,TRBJ2-3,CATSEGSADAQYF,TGTGCCACCAGTGAGGGTTCCGCAGATGCGCAGTATTTT
NA,NA,TRBV5-1,15,TRBJ1-1,CASSWAASSNTEAFF,TGCGCCAGCAGCTGGGCTGCCAGCTCGAACACTGAAGCTTTCTTT
few,NA,TRBV9,17,TRBJ1-2,CASSLNPDGLKGYGYTF,TGTGCCAGCAGCCTAAATCCCGACGGCCTAAAGGGTTATGGCTACACCTTC
NA,TRBD2,TRBV6-4,16,TRBJ2-2,CASSLGSGSGTGELFF,TGTGCCAGCAGTTTAGGAAGCGGGAGTGGCACCGGGGAGCTGTTTTTT
NA,NA,TRBV5-1,12,TRBJ2-1,CASSLEWFEQFF,TGCGCCAGCAGCTTGGAATGGTTTGAGCAGTTCTTC
few,NA,TRBV20-1,14,TRBJ2-5,CSARVTGIFDEQYF,TGCAGTGCTAGAGTAACAGGAATATTCGATGAGCAGTACTTC
NA,TRBD1,TRBV29-1,12,TRBJ2-5,CSLSGGEETQYF,TGCAGCTTATCAGGGGGAGAAGAGACCCAGTACTTC
few,NA,TRBV18,15,TRBJ2-7,CASSPSGVSSYEQYF,TGTGCCAGCTCACCCTCAGGGGTTTCTTCCTACGAGCAGTACTTC
few,NA,TRBV11-2,15,TRBJ2-7,CASTDGARSYNEQYF,TGTGCCAGCACCGATGGGGCCCGCTCCTACAATGAGCAGTACTTC
NA,NA,TRBV4-2,14,TRBJ1-6,CASSQEGTGSPLHF,TGTGCCAGCAGCCAAGAAGGTACCGGTTCACCCCTCCACTTT
NA,NA,TRBV18,14,TRBJ1-4,CASSPTREGEKLFF,TGTGCCAGCTCACCAACTCGGGAGGGTGAAAAACTGTTTTTT
NA,TRBD1,TRBV7-8,15,TRBJ2-5,CASSPRDRGRWSQYF,TGTGCCAGCAGCCCCCGGGACAGGGGGCGATGGTCCCAGTACTTC
NA,NA,TRBV9,14,TRBJ2-5,CASSPDGSKETQYF,TGTGCCAGCAGCCCGGACGGATCGAAAGAGACCCAGTACTTC
NA,NA,TRBV4-3,18,TRBJ2-2,CVSSQGYGRGPNTGELFF,TGCGTCAGCAGCCAAGGTTACGGGAGGGGGCCTAACACCGGGGAGCTGTTTTTT
few,NA,TRBV7-2,14,TRBJ1-5,CASSLVNGGQPQHF,TGTGCCAGCAGCTTAGTGAACGGGGGTCAGCCCCAGCATTTT
NA,TRBD2,TRBV7-8,17,TRBJ2-3,CASSTLTSEDRTDTQYF,TGTGCCAGCAGCACCTTGACTAGCGAGGACCGCACAGATACGCAGTATTTT
NA,TRBD1,TRBV6-6,17,TRBJ1-6,CASSPPDLTGGQGPLHF,TGTGCCAGCAGCCCCCCCGATCTGACAGGGGGCCAGGGGCCCCTCCACTTT
NA,NA,TRBV7-9,13,TRBJ2-7,CASGTPEGYGQYF,TGTGCCAGCGGCACCCCAGAGGGCTACGGGCAGTACTTC
few,TRBD1,TRBV24-1,15,TRBJ1-2,CATSDPGQGNYGYTF,TGTGCCACCAGTGACCCTGGACAGGGTAACTATGGCTACACCTTC
once,TRBD1,TRBV5-6,14,TRBJ2-5,CASGPGQVEETQYF,TGTGCCAGCGGCCCCGGACAGGTAGAAGAGACCCAGTACTTC
NA,NA,TRBV20-1,13,TRBJ1-4,CSANLDSSGKLFF,TGCAGTGCTAACCTAGACAGTTCGGGAAAACTGTTTTTT
NA,TRBD1,TRBV5-1,14,TRBJ1-1,CASSPTGGVIGVFF,TGCGCCAGCAGCCCAACAGGGGGGGTGATCGGAGTTTTCTTT
NA,NA,TRBV7-9,17,TRBJ2-1,CASSLARRVGLDNEQFF,TGTGCCAGCAGCTTAGCTAGGAGGGTTGGGCTTGACAATGAGCAGTTCTTC
NA,NA,TRBV4-2,16,TRBJ2-1,CASSQPSVGNYNEQFF,TGTGCCAGCAGCCAACCCAGCGTAGGAAATTACAATGAGCAGTTCTTC
NA,TRBD2,TRBV5-7,15,TRBJ2-1,CASSPSRTSFFEQFF,TGTGCCAGCAGTCCGTCGAGGACTAGTTTTTTTGAGCAGTTCTTC
few,NA,TRBV14,13,TRBJ2-3,CASSQEIRDTQYF,TGTGCCAGCAGCCAAGAAATTAGAGATACGCAGTATTTT
many,NA,TRBV20-1,12,TRBJ1-2,CSASLSDYGYTF,TGCAGTGCCAGTCTCAGTGACTATGGCTACACCTTC
NA,NA,TRBV25-1,15,TRBJ1-2,CTSSQGFGRLYGYTF,TGTACCAGCAGCCAGGGATTTGGTCGGCTTTATGGCTACACCTTC
NA,NA,TRBV7-9,15,TRBJ1-3,CASSSRGASGNTIYF,TGTGCCAGCAGCTCTCGGGGGGCTAGTGGAAACACCATATATTTT
few,NA,TRBV2,15,TRBJ2-1,CASRSSPGKTNEQFF,TGTGCCAGCAGAAGCTCACCTGGGAAGACCAATGAGCAGTTCTTC
few,NA,TRBV4-3,19,TRBJ1-3,CASSQDIQEGLYSGNTIYF,TGCGCCAGCAGCCAAGATATCCAGGAAGGCCTTTACTCTGGAAACACCATATATTTT
NA,NA,TRBV6-2/TRBV6-3,16,TRBJ1-1,CASSFVAHWANTEAFF,TGTGCCAGCAGCTTCGTCGCACATTGGGCAAACACTGAAGCTTTCTTT
few,TRBD1,TRBV20-1,13,TRBJ2-5,CSAARDSQETQYF,TGCAGTGCTGCCAGGGACAGCCAAGAGACCCAGTACTTC
few,NA,TRBV2,13,TRBJ2-7,CASSDPFTYEQYF,TGTGCCAGCAGTGATCCCTTCACCTACGAGCAGTACTTC